The 3 T cell receptor beta chains presented below share a single source sample, sequenced in a study of cytomegalovirus exposure and HLA in healthy donors. The PCR had 60 Vbeta and 13 Jbeta primers. TCRdb's table, derived via immunoSEQ multiplex PCR, lists solely in-frame clones and lacks some. The sample yields 100,000 to 150,000 clones, roughly 80% seen once. The sequenced sample consisted of PBMCs. These TCRs come from a woman in her sixties or seventies in good health and CMV-seronegative.

The CDR3 here is CASSLGQGTNYGYTF. In DNA, the CDR3 is TGTGCCAGCAGTTTGGGACAGGGCACCAACTATGGCTACACCTTC. This sequence joins TRBV6-5 and TRBJ1-2, with 9 bases that match TRBD1. The CDR3 is 15 residues long. Germline V gene data show CDR1 as MNHEY and CDR2 as SVGAGI. The V gene end was trimmed by 4 bases and the J gene end by 2 bases; junction bases not matched to a gene: 5.

This chain uses TRBV5-8 with TRBJ1-2; 8 bases agree with TRBD1. Germline assignment: CDR1 SGHTS and CDR2 YDEGEE. This CDR3 has 15 amino acids. V dropped 4 bases and J dropped 7; count of bases not matched to a gene: 12. This chain's CDR3 is CASSHFRGQRAGYTF. The CDR3 DNA follows: TGTGCCAGCAGCCACTTCAGGGGGCAGAGGGCTGGCTACACCTTC.

The rearrangement uses TRBV19 and TRBJ2-2, with TRBD1 matching over 10 bases. CDR3 size: 16 residues. J was trimmed by 7 bases and V by 4 bases; bases with no gene match: 9. Germline-derived CDR1 and CDR2 are LNHDA and SQIVND (reference sequence). The CDR3 region is CASSNRDRGYSGELFF. For the CDR3, the DNA is TGTGCCAGTAGTAACCGGGACAGGGGATACAGCGGGGAGCTGTTTTTT.